What follows is one T cell receptor beta chain and its context. What it binds is unknown. Per the authors' pipeline: As immunoSEQ supplied junction-only sequences (without quality scores), filtering differed. TCRdb's copy holds only in-frame clones and misses some; the assay was immunoSEQ multiplex PCR. V and J calls plus clone size are reproduced from that table; the DNA served to infer D and trimming. The sample consists of 550,000 to 700,000 clones, more than 70% of them appearing once. Germline-derived CDR1 and CDR2 are SGHRS and YFSETQ. The CDR3 consists of 14 residues. V lost 6 bases and J 8 bases, leaving 18 bases between the germline ends. The record originates from a study of shared clonotypes between healthy human individuals. Overall study: Each donor had three CD4 naive, three CD4 memory, two CD8 naive and one CD8 memory plate. Study-wide points: Sorted-subset sequencing, rarefaction showed, was incomplete despite large depth.

The source is a woman aged 25 to 39 in good health. The chain carries TRBV5-1 and TRBJ2-1; D possibly matches TRBD1 or TRBD2 (6 bases each). Sequencing was done on a sample of memory CD4+ T cells sorted from blood. As to subset: CD45RA-negative fraction. The CDR3 loop is CASNKGGGKDEQFF. Written as DNA, the CDR3 is TGCGCCAGCAACAAAGGAGGGGGTAAGGATGAGCAGTTCTTC.